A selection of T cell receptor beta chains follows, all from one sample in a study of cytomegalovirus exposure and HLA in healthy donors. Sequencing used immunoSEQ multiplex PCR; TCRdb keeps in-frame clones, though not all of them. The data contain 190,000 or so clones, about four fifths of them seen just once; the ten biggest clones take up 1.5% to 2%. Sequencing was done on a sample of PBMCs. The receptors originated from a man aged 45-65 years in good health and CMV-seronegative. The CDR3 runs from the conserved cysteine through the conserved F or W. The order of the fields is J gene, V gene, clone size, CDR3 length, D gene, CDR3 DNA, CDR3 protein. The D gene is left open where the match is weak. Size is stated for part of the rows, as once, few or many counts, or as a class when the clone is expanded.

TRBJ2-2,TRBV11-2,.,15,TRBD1,TGTGCCAGCACCTCCGGGACAGGGGGTACCGGGGAGCTGTTTTTT,CASTSGTGGTGELFF
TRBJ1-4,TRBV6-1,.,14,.,TGTGCCAGCAGTGACTACAGGTTTGGGGAAAAACTGTTTTTT,CASSDYRFGEKLFF
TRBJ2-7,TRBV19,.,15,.,TGTGCCAGTAGCCTCACCGGGACAAGTTCCTACGAGCAGTACTTC,CASSLTGTSSYEQYF
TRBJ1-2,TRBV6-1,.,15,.,TGTGCCAGCAGTTCCCCGGGAGGGGGTAACTATGGCTACACCTTC,CASSSPGGGNYGYTF
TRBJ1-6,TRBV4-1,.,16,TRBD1,TGCGCCAGCAGCCAAGACCCGACAGGGGCGGCTTCACCCCTCCACTTT,CASSQDPTGAASPLHF
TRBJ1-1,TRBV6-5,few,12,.,TGTGCCAGCACCGGGGGGAACACTGAAGCTTTCTTT,CASTGGNTEAFF
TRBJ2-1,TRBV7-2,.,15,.,TGTGCCAGCAGCTTAACGGGAAGCTCCTACAATGAGCAGTTCTTC,CASSLTGSSYNEQFF
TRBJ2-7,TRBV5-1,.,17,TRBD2,TGCGCCAGCAGCTTGGGAGGGGGACTAGCAAGGTCCTACGAGCAGTACTTC,CASSLGGGLARSYEQYF
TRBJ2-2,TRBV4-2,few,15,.,TGTGCCAGCAGCCAAGATAGTTGGGAGACTGGGGAGCTGTTTTTT,CASSQDSWETGELFF
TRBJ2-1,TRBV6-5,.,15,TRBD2,TGTGCCAGCAGTTATAGTAGCGGGAGACGCAATGAGCAGTTCTTC,CASSYSSGRRNEQFF
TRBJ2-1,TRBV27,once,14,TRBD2,TGTGCCAGCAGTTTATCCTCGGCGGGGGATGAGCAGTTCTTC,CASSLSSAGDEQFF
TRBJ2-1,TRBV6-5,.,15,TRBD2,TGTGCCAGCAGTCAAACTAGCGGTTACCTCAATGAGCAGTTCTTC,CASSQTSGYLNEQFF
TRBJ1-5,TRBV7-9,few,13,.,TGTGCCAGCAGCTTACTTGAGGATCAGCCCCAGCATTTT,CASSLLEDQPQHF
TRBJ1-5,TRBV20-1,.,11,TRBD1,TGCAGTGCTCAGGGGGTACAGCCCCAGCATTTT,CSAQGVQPQHF
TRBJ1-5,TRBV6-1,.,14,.,TGTGCCAGCACCAAAGACGGGGGCAATCAGCCCCAGCATTTT,CASTKDGGNQPQHF
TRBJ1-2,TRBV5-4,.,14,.,TGTGCCAGCAGCTTAGCCGGGGTTAACTATGGCTACACCTTC,CASSLAGVNYGYTF
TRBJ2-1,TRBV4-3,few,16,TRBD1,TGCGCCAGCAGCCCGAGGACAGGTGGGACCTACAATGAGCAGTTCTTC,CASSPRTGGTYNEQFF
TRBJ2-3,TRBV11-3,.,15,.,TGTGCCAGCAGCTTAGGGCCAACCCCCACAGATACGCAGTATTTT,CASSLGPTPTDTQYF
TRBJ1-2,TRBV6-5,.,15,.,TGTGCCAGCAGTTACTCGACGGACAGAGTATATGGCTACACCTTC,CASSYSTDRVYGYTF
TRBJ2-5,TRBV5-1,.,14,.,TGCGCCAGCAGCTTGAAGGTGCGGGGAGAGACCCAGTACTTC,CASSLKVRGETQYF
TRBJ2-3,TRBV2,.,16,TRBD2,TGTGCCAACCGGGGACTAGCGGGATTTAGCACAGATACGCAGTATTTT,CANRGLAGFSTDTQYF
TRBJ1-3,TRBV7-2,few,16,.,TGTGCCAGCAGCCTAATGATGGGGGGCTCTGGAAACACCATATATTTT,CASSLMMGGSGNTIYF
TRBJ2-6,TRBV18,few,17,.,TGTGCCAGCTCACAAGTCCCGGGGGTAGGTGGGGCCAACGTCCTGACTTTC,CASSQVPGVGGANVLTF
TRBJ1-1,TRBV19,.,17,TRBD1,TGTGCCAGTAGTCAAGGGACAGGCTGGGCTACGAACACTGAAGCTTTCTTT,CASSQGTGWATNTEAFF
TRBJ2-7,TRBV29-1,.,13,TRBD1,TGCAGCGTTGTCCGGGACAGCTCCTACGAGCAGTACTTC,CSVVRDSSYEQYF
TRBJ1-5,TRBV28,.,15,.,TGTGCCAGCAGTGTCCCCACAGGGTTGGGTCAGCCCCAGCATTTT,CASSVPTGLGQPQHF
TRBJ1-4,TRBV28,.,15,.,TGTGCCAGCAGGACGGGGGGGAACGGGGAAGAAAAACTGTTTTTT,CASRTGGNGEEKLFF
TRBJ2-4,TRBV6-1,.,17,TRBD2,TGTGCCAGCAGTGAAGGGTCTAGCGGGAGGACCAAAAACATTCAGTACTTC,CASSEGSSGRTKNIQYF
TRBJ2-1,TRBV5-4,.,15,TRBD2,TGTGCCAGCAGCCCCACTAGCGGGAGCTACAATGAGCAGTTCTTC,CASSPTSGSYNEQFF
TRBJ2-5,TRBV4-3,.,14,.,TGCGCCAGCAGCCAAGATGCGGGGTGGGGGACCCAGTACTTC,CASSQDAGWGTQYF
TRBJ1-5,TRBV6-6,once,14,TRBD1,TGTGCCAGCAGTAAGGGACAGGGGGGTCAGCCCCAGCATTTT,CASSKGQGGQPQHF
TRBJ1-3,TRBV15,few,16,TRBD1,TGTGCCACCAGCAGCAGACAGGGAATGGCTGGAAACACCATATATTTT,CATSSRQGMAGNTIYF
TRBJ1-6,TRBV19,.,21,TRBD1,TGTGCCAGTAGAGCAAGGGGAGGCCGGGACAGTTTGAGCTCCTATAATTCACCCCTCCACTTT,CASRARGGRDSLSSYNSPLHF
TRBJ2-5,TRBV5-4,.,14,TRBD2,TGTGCCAGCAGCTTGACTAGCGGGCAAGAGACCCAGTACTTC,CASSLTSGQETQYF
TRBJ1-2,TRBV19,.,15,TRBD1,TGTGCCAGTAGCCCCGGGACAGGGGAGCGGTTTGGCTACACCTTC,CASSPGTGERFGYTF
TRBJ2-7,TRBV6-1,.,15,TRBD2,TGTGCCAGCAGCGAACCGGGACTAGCGGCCTACGAGCAGTACTTC,CASSEPGLAAYEQYF
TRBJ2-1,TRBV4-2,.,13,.,TGTGCCAGCAGACAGGGGGGGAACAATGAGCAGTTCTTC,CASRQGGNNEQFF
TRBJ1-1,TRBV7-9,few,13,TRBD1,TGTGCCAGCTTGCGACAGGGGAACACTGAAGCTTTCTTT,CASLRQGNTEAFF
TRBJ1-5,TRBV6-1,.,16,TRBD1,TGTGCCAGCAGTGACCCCGGAGACAGGGGGAAGCAGCCCCAGCATTTT,CASSDPGDRGKQPQHF
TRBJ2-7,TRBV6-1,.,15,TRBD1,TGTGCCAGCAGGACAACGACAGGGGGGTCCTACGAGCAGTACTTC,CASRTTTGGSYEQYF
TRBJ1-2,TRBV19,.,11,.,TGTGCCAGTAGTTCACTCTATGGCTACACCTTC,CASSSLYGYTF
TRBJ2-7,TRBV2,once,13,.,TGTGCCAGCAGGAGGTCAGGGGTGGAAGAGCAGTACTTC,CASRRSGVEEQYF
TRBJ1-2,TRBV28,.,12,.,TGTGCCGTAAGGAGGGGCGCAGGTGGCTACACCTTC,CAVRRGAGGYTF
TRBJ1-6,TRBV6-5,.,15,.,TGTGCCAGCAGTAGTGGACAAAAATATAATTCACCCCTCCACTTT,CASSSGQKYNSPLHF
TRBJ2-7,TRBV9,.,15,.,TGTGCCAGCAGCGTAGATGAGGGCTCGAGCTACGAGCAGTACTTC,CASSVDEGSSYEQYF
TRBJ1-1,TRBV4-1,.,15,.,TGCGCCAGCAGCCAGGGACTTATCCCGGGGGCTGAAGCTTTCTTT,CASSQGLIPGAEAFF